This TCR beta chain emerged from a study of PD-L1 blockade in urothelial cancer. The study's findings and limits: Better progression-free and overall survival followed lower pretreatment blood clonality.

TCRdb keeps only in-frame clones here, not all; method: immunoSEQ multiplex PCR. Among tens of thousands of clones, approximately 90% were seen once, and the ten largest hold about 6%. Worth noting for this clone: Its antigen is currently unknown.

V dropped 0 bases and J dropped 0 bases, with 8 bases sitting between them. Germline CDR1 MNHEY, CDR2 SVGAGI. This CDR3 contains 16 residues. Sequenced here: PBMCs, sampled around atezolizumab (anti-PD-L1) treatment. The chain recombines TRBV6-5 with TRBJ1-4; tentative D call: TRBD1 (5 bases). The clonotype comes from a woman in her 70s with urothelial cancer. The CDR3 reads CASSYSGGATNEKLFF. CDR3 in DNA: TGTGCCAGCAGTTACTCGGGGGGTGCAACTAATGAAAAACTGTTTTTT.